The 23 T cell receptor beta chains presented below share a single source sample, sequenced in a study of CD8 T cells in ankylosing spondylitis. TCRdb re-derived calls from the 5' RACE reads in MiXCR, one entry per CDR3 protein. The profile shows approximately 250,000 distinct CDR3 sequences, approximately 8.4% of them singletons. Sequencing was done on a sample of blood, either unsorted or a sorted T cell fraction (not recorded which). The receptor source for this set is a female donor with ankylosing spondylitis or in good health (not recorded which).

This clonotype was seen many times. The genes are TRBV10-3 and TRBJ2-3; 7 bases agree with TRBD1. CDR3 length: 15 residues. Germline CDR1 reads ENHRY; CDR2 reads SYGVKD. The V segment lost 5 bases and the J segment 1 base; nucleotides outside the gene matches: 6. The CDR3 sequence: CAISRGLGGTDTQYF. CDR3 in DNA: TGTGCCATCAGTAGGGGGCTCGGGGGCACAGATACGCAGTATTTT.

This clonotype was seen only a few times. The V call is TRBV7-2, the J call TRBJ2-5, with D unresolved. Trimming stripped 5 bases from V and 7 bases from J, with 17 bases between. Germline CDR1 is SGHTA and CDR2 is FQGNSA. The CDR3 covers 14 residues. CDR3 bases: TGTGCCAGCAGCCCCTCGGCCCCGGCGAGGACCCAGTACTTC. Amino acids: CASSPSAPARTQYF.

V usage is TRBV5-1 and J usage is TRBJ1-1, with a tentative D call TRBD1 (5 bases). The CDR3 runs 13 residues. V lost 0 bases and J 7 bases, leaving 10 bases between the germline ends. Per germline, CDR1 SGHRS and CDR2 YFSETQ. CDR3: CASSLEGRSEAFF. As DNA, the CDR3 is TGCGCCAGCAGCTTGGAGGGACGGAGTGAAGCTTTCTTT.

J is TRBJ2-5 and V is TRBV12-5; D remains ambiguous. Germline V CDR1 and CDR2: LGHNT, FRNRAP. CDR3 length: 13 amino acids. Trimming removed 3 bases at V and 5 bases at J, with 10 bases between. CDR3 protein: CASGFVGWETQYF. DNA of the CDR3: TGTGCTAGTGGTTTCGTGGGATGGGAGACCCAGTACTTC.

This clonotype showed up many times. V and J are TRBV6-2 or TRBV6-3 and TRBJ2-1; D gene unclear. Trimming cost V 7 bases and J 4 bases, with 14 bases left between them. This CDR3 region has 14 residues. The germline CDR1 and CDR2 sequences are MNHEY and SVGEGT. The CDR3 DNA sequence: TGTGCCAGCACCTTTAGATCGCATTACAATGAGCAGTTCTTC. Amino acid sequence: CASTFRSHYNEQFF.

The chain links TRBV20-1 to TRBJ2-7, with 7 bases lining up with TRBD2. With V trimmed by 3 bases and J by 4 bases, 9 bases remained unmatched. Germline V CDR1 and CDR2: DFQATT, SNEGSKA (reference sequence). The CDR3 is 14 residues long. The CDR3 bases are TGCAGTGCTAGGGGCCTAGGGCGGGAGTACGAGCAGTACTTC. It codes for CSARGLGREYEQYF.

The sample holds many counts of this clonotype. The rearrangement uses TRBV20-1 and TRBJ2-1; D call uncertain. Deletions cut 8 bases from V and 7 bases from J, with 30 bases between. Germline V CDR1 and CDR2: DFQATT, SNEGSKA (reference sequence). This CDR3 spans 17 amino acids. The CDR3 DNA reads TGCAGTTTTGCCCCCCGTTCGACTCCCCTACCGGAGAATGAGCAGTTCTTC. Translation: CSFAPRSTPLPENEQFF.

This clonotype has more than one count but fewer than ten. This chain links TRBV7-9 with TRBJ2-1; 12 bases match TRBD2. Germline CDR1 is SEHNR and CDR2 is FQNEAQ (reference sequence). J lost 7 bases, V lost 5 bases, and 9 bases had no gene match. The CDR3 runs 16 residues. The DNA for the CDR3 is TGTGCCAGCAGCCCCCTAGCGGGAGGGCCGAGGAATGAGCAGTTCTTC. Translation: CASSPLAGGPRNEQFF.

This clonotype was seen ten or more times. The chain carries TRBV6-2 or TRBV6-3 and TRBJ2-1; D uncertain. V was trimmed by 7 bases and J by 7 bases, leaving 14 bases between them. CDR1 and CDR2 (germline): MNHEY, SVGEGT. The CDR3 consists of 13 residues. The CDR3 bases are TGTGCCAGCACGCGGACCTTAGGGAATGAGCAGTTCTTC. Amino acid sequence: CASTRTLGNEQFF.

V usage is TRBV7-2 and J usage is TRBJ1-1; 9 bases fit TRBD1. The ends lost 3 bases at V and 9 bases at J; junction bases unmatched: 5. Germline V gene sequence: CDR1 SGHTA, CDR2 FQGNSA. This CDR3 is built from 13 residues. CDR3 sequence: CASSLGQGGKAFF. The CDR3 DNA sequence: TGTGCCAGCAGCTTGGGACAGGGAGGGAAAGCTTTCTTT. The full variable domain, rest sourced from reference TRBV7-2 and TRBJ1-1, is GAGVSQSPSNKVTEKGKDVELRCDPISGHTALYWYRQSLGQGLEFLIYFQGNSAPDKSGLPSDRFSAERTGGSVSTLTIQRTQQEDSAVYLCASSLGQGGKAFFGQGTRLTVV.

Turning to this clonotype: One end of the junction varies from germline; a read error may be responsible. The chain joins TRBV6-1 to TRBJ1-4; 8 bases are a match to TRBD1. In germline, CDR1 is MNHNS, CDR2 SASEGT. The CDR3 is 14 residues long. CDR3 DNA sequence: TGTGCCAGCAGAGAAGACAGGGGAAATGAAAAACTGTTTTTT. This codes for CASREDRGNEKLFF.

This clonotype was found many times. V is TRBV7-3 and J is TRBJ2-1; 8 nucleotides match TRBD2. V was pared by 4 bases and J by 2 bases, with 7 bases of the junction left unmatched. Germline values: CDR1 SGHTA, CDR2 FQGTGA. CDR3 length: 16 amino acids. The CDR3 loop reads CASSSKAGDAYNEQFF. The CDR3 DNA follows: TGTGCCAGCAGCTCAAAAGCGGGAGATGCCTACAATGAGCAGTTCTTC.

The rearrangement links TRBV12-3 or TRBV12-4 to TRBJ1-3; unclear D gene. The V end was cut by 3 bases, the J end by 2 bases, with 11 bases between. This CDR3 contains 15 residues. CDR3 sequence reads: CASSLRGHPGNTIYF. The DNA of the CDR3 is TGTGCCAGCAGTTTGAGAGGTCACCCTGGAAACACCATATATTTT.

In its sample, this clonotype was seen many times. V is TRBV5-6 and J is TRBJ2-2; TRBD1 or TRBD2 may be the D gene (5 bases each). V lost 4 bases, J lost 2 bases, and 12 bases lay in between. The CDR3 is 15 residues long. Germline assignment: CDR1 SGHDT and CDR2 YYEEEE. The CDR3 nucleotides read TGTGCCAGCAGCCCTTTAGGGGACAACACCGGGGAGCTGTTTTTT. Its protein is CASSPLGDNTGELFF.

This clonotype appeared many times. The V call is TRBV20-1, the J call TRBJ2-7, with D unresolved. Germline-derived CDR1 and CDR2 are DFQATT and SNEGSKA (reference sequence). V lost 2 bases and J 0 bases, leaving 8 bases between the germline ends. The CDR3 runs to 13 residues. This CDR3 reads CSARSLSSYEQYF. CDR3 sequence (DNA): TGCAGTGCTAGAAGTCTTAGCTCCTACGAGCAGTACTTC.

This clonotype was detected many times. The V call is TRBV4-3, the J call TRBJ2-2; no firm D call. From germline, CDR1 is LGHNA and CDR2 YSLEER. The length of the CDR3 is 15 residues. Trimming removed 0 bases from V and 6 bases from J, with 11 bases in between. The CDR3 here is CASSQDRWTAGELFF. CDR3 in DNA: TGCGCCAGCAGCCAAGATCGGTGGACGGCCGGGGAGCTGTTTTTT.

This clonotype was found many times. The chain employs TRBV20-1 and TRBJ2-7; 7 nucleotides line up with TRBD2. The CDR3 totals 14 residues. Germline lookup yields CDR1 DFQATT and CDR2 SNEGSKA (reference sequence). The junction had 8 bases not matched to a gene; V was cut back by 6 bases and J by 0 bases. The CDR3 nucleotides read TGCAGTGCCAACATAGCGGGTACCTCCTACGAGCAGTACTTC. The encoded protein is CSANIAGTSYEQYF.

A few counts support this clonotype. The chain carries TRBV7-2 and TRBJ2-1; 7 nucleotides match TRBD2. CDR1 and CDR2 from the germline V gene are SGHTA and FQGNSA. The CDR3 is made up of 15 amino acids. The V gene end was trimmed by 6 bases and the J gene end by 3 bases; junction bases not matched to a gene: 8. Here the CDR3 DNA reads TGTGCCAGCAGTTCTACTAGCGCCAACTACAATGAGCAGTTCTTC. This gives the protein CASSSTSANYNEQFF.

This clonotype was found many times. This chain uses TRBV5-1 with TRBJ2-3; D gene ambiguous. This CDR3 has 13 amino acids. V dropped 4 bases and J dropped 6 bases, with 12 bases sitting between them. The germline V gene has CDR1 SGHRS and CDR2 YFSETQ. The chain's CDR3 is CASSPRMVDTQYF. DNA of the CDR3: TGCGCCAGCAGCCCCAGGATGGTGGATACGCAGTATTTT.

This clonotype was recorded many times. V and J are TRBV27 and TRBJ2-1; 9 bases align to TRBD2. Germline-derived CDR1 and CDR2 are MNHEY and SMNVEV (reference sequence). The CDR3 totals 16 residues. The V and J ends lost 0 bases and 9 bases, in that order; junction bases with no gene match: 9. CDR3 amino acids: CASSLSVIAGAGEQFF. CDR3 sequence (DNA): TGTGCCAGCAGTTTATCGGTAATAGCGGGAGCGGGTGAGCAGTTCTTC.

On this clonotype itself: A read error may be the cause here, since a much bigger clone is one base away. The chain joins TRBV27 to TRBJ1-5; no definite D call. Germline V CDR1 and CDR2: MNHEY, SMNVEV (reference sequence). The CDR3 is made up of 16 amino acids. CDR3 in DNA: TGTGTCAGCAGCTTAGCTCCTTCCCGAAGCAATCAGCCCCAGCATTTT. Its protein product is CVSSLAPSRSNQPQHF.

At least ten counts were recorded for this clonotype. CDR3: CASTLAAGYGYTF. DNA for the CDR3: TGTGCCAGCACCCTCGCCGCGGGATACGGCTACACCTTC. The J gene is TRBJ1-2, the V gene TRBV7-2; D is uncertain. V was cut by 7 bases and J by 8 bases, with 17 bases left in between. The CDR3 has 13 amino acids. Germline values: CDR1 SGHTA, CDR2 FQGNSA. The entire variable domain, with the rest obtained from reference TRBV7-2 and TRBJ1-2, is as follows: GAGVSQSPSNKVTEKGKDVELRCDPISGHTALYWYRQSLGQGLEFLIYFQGNSAPDKSGLPSDRFSAERTGGSVSTLTIQRTQQEDSAVYLCASTLAAGYGYTFGSGTRLTVV.

This clonotype was counted ten times or more. The chain is built from TRBV30 and TRBJ2-1; 8 bases align to TRBD1. J gave up 2 bases and V 3 bases, and 3 bases lay outside the gene matches. Germline-derived CDR1 and CDR2 are GTSNPN and SVGIG (reference sequence). The CDR3 is 14 residues long. CDR3 residues: CAWRLDRAYNEQFF. The CDR3 DNA reads TGTGCCTGGAGGTTGGACAGGGCCTACAATGAGCAGTTCTTC.